The present T cell receptor (beta chain) was sequenced within a study of OX40 agonist ivuxolimab in advanced cancers. Study context: Patient treatment consisted of intravenous ivuxolimab administration every 2 weeks at 0.01 to 10 mg/kg. Checkpoint inhibitors had been given previously to roughly 36% of patients.

This table comes from immunoSEQ multiplex PCR, and its TCRdb copy is limited to in-frame clones, with some not included. The data contain 60,000 to 80,000 clones, roughly 88% of them singletons. The CDR3 has 14 residues. V lost 3 bases, J lost 7 bases, and 7 bases stayed unmatched. CDR1 and CDR2 (germline): SGHNT, YYREEE (reference sequence). General study results and limits: Partly responding patients at 0.1-3.0 mg/kg showed some of the smallest clonal expansion. Nonresponders included some who also had low normalized T-cell clonal expansion.

Regarding this clone: No antigen is known for it.

The chain carries TRBV5-4 and TRBJ2-1; 7 bases line up with TRBD2. Sequencing used CD4+ or CD8+ T cells sorted from blood, obtained in a trial of the OX40 agonist ivuxolimab. The TCR originated in an adult with an advanced solid tumor such as melanoma, head and neck, liver or kidney cancer. DNA of the CDR3: TGTGCCAGCAGCTCCGGACTAGACCCAAATGAGCAGTTCTTC. It is translated as CASSSGLDPNEQFF. Combining the CDR3 with reference TRBV5-4 and TRBJ2-1 gives the whole variable domain ETGVTQSPTHLIKTRGQQVTLRCSSQSGHNTVSWYQQALGQGPQFIFQYYREEENGRGNFPPRFSGLQFPNYSSELNVNALELDDSALYLCASSSGLDPNEQFFGPGTRLTVL.